This T cell receptor (beta chain) was sequenced during a study of OX40 agonist ivuxolimab in advanced cancers. Study details: Three patients had partial responses: one hepatocellular carcinoma, two cutaneous melanoma.

Generated by immunoSEQ multiplex PCR, the TCRdb table keeps only in-frame clones and is missing some. The table records 80,000 to 95,000 clones, 92% of them present only once. The CDR3 runs 13 residues. V lost 0 bases, J lost 9 bases, and 12 bases lay in between. The germline CDR1 and CDR2 sequences are SGHRS and YFSETQ. Study outcomes and limitations: Clonal expansion in partial responders at 0.1-3.0 mg/kg ranked among the lowest. Compared with CD4+, CD8+ T cells on average had more expanded clones.

Of note for this clone: Its antigen is still unknown.

The V call is TRBV5-1, the J call TRBJ2-5; D is possibly TRBD2 (6 bases). The clonotype was recovered from an adult with an advanced solid tumor such as melanoma, head and neck, liver or kidney cancer. This specimen consisted of CD4+ or CD8+ T cells sorted from blood, obtained in a trial of the OX40 agonist ivuxolimab. DNA of the CDR3: TGCGCCAGCAGCTTGGAAGGTCCGGGGGCCCAGTACTTC. Translated: CASSLEGPGAQYF.